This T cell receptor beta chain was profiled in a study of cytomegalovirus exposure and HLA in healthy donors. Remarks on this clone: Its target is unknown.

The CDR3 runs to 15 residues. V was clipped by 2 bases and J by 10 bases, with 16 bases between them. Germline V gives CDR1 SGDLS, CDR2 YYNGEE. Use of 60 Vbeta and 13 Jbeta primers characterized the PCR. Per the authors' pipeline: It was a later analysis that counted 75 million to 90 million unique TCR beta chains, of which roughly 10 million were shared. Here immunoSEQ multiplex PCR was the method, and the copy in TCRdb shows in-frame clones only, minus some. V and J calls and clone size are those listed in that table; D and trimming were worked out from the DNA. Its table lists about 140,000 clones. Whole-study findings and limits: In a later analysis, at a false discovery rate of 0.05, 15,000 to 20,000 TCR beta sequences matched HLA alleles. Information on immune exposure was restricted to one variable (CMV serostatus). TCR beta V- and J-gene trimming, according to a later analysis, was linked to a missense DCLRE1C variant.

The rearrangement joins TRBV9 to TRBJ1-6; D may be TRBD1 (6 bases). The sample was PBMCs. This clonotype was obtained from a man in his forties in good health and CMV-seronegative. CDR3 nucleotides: TGTGCCAGCAGCGTGTCCCAGGGGTCGGGGTCACCCCTCCACTTT. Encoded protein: CASSVSQGSGSPLHF.